This entry is about one TCR beta chain. As yet, its antigen is unknown. Trimming took 7 bases from V and 7 from J; bases not matched to a gene: 3. Germline V gives CDR1 SQVTM, CDR2 ANQGSEA. This CDR3 comprises 12 residues. These data belong to a study of cytomegalovirus exposure and HLA in healthy donors. This PCR relied on a set of 60 Vbeta primers and 13 Jbeta primers. Method: immunoSEQ multiplex PCR; TCRdb's copy keeps in-frame clones and lacks some. The sample comprises roughly 230,000 clones, approximately 84% of which are singletons, and 0.24% rests with the top ten. Findings and limits, study-wide: A previous analysis found most TCR beta V segments productive roughly 90% or roughly 30% of the time. The listing of 150 to 200 TCR beta chains classed them as cytomegalovirus-associated. The authors later linked a missense DCLRE1C variant to TCR beta V- and J-gene trimming.

The specimen sequenced was PBMCs. This TCR was recovered from a girl aged 2 to 10 in good health and CMV-seronegative. The chain combines TRBV29-1 with TRBJ2-2; the match to TRBD1 covers 10 bases. Written as DNA, the CDR3 is TGCAGCGCAGGACAGGGGGGCGGGGAGCTGTTTTTT. Translating it yields CSAGQGGGELFF.